This TCR beta chain was recorded in a study of T cells in Graves' hyperthyroidism and ophthalmopathy (dated by TCRdb to between 2018 and 2021). Turning to the overall study: Peripheral blood was sampled at the time of initial diagnosis, prior to any treatment. TCR V-J signatures able to tell the groups apart were searched for in a discovery cohort of 100 patients, of whom roughly 42 had Graves' ophthalmopathy and around 56 had stable Graves' hyperthyroidism. An independent validation cohort of fewer than 20 hyperthyroidism patients and 17 patients who later progressed to ophthalmopathy tested prospective prediction of ophthalmopathy. The approximately 95 discovery patients were divided at random into training and test sets in a 7:3 ratio. The study also compared thyroid tissue and blood T-cell repertoires from roughly six Graves' hyperthyroidism patients. Following sampling, methimazole starting at 30 mg daily was given to hyperthyroidism patients, and high-dose intravenous methylprednisolone was given to ophthalmopathy patients. The paper describes TCR Vbeta CDR3 sequencing of more than 120 peripheral blood samples, made up of some 40 ophthalmopathy patients, around 78 hyperthyroidism patients and roughly 17 progressor patients.

The paper's findings and limits, for the study overall: A 13 V-J signature model separated ophthalmopathy from stable hyperthyroidism, with approximately 86% sensitivity and 81.08% specificity in cross-validation and 80%/75% in testing. During validation, the model predicted progression to ophthalmopathy a median of around six months ahead of onset, with around 71% sensitivity and less than 85% specificity. Sample size was not statistically predetermined, and blinding of investigators to group allocation was not performed. Most expanded thyroid clonotypes (frequency above 0.001) were also detected in blood, a finding suggesting that blood repertoires may reflect thyroid immune responses.

The TCR beta CDR3 regions were amplified from RNA transcripts. A first-round RT-PCR of the TCR CDR3 used the HTBI primer set with the Qiagen OneStep RT-PCR kit. The libraries were constructed in a second round of multiplex PCR and then size-selected and purified. The libraries were sequenced on an Illumina HiSeq2000 using paired-end 100 bp reads. Under the source paper's analysis protocol: SOAPnuke was used to process the raw data, throwing out any read that contained adapters or uncalled bases, had a mean Phred below 15, or lacked an exact constant-primer or identifier match. High-quality paired reads were merged with COPE v1.2.5, and unique nucleotide sequences were defined as clonotypes. MiTCR v1.1 was used to align clonotypes to the IMGT TRBV, TRBD and TRBJ reference segments. Analysis was restricted to V-J combinations with a frequency above 0.0001, which covered roughly 99% of repertoires. The TCS score was defined as F50 (clonal expansion) divided by E x V (chaos), with BLOSUM62-based TCRdist calculated between CDR3 peptides within each V-J. Welch's t-statistics and random forest reduced 500 to 650 V-J features to 10 to 15, which were used in a naive Bayes classifier (R e1071). Thyroid-blood repertoire similarity was quantified with the Morisita-Horn index. TCRdb itself trimmed the public reads at Q25 with fastp, ran MiXCR and retained productive beta chains. Identical CDR3 protein sequences are pooled into one entry, listed with their most common genes and DNA. The V and J calls shown here were made by TCRdb, not taken from the authors' results. Recorded for this sample are around 800,000 distinct CDR3 sequences; about two fifths of them occurred a single time. About 8.9% of the sample comes from the top ten.

As to this clonotype: Its antigen is currently not known. No per-base quality is available; no much larger clone lies one base away.

A patient counted as having stable Graves' hyperthyroidism if no progression to ophthalmopathy occurred over 18 months of follow-up. Hyperthyroidism patients were aged 18 to 65 years and newly diagnosed, with disease duration of less than 2 months. Exclusion was applied to patients with uncontrolled infections, other autoimmune diseases, pregnancy or lactation. Clinical symptoms, serum thyroxine and TRAb, thyroid ultrasound, and orbital computed tomography formed the basis for the diagnoses. Ficoll-Paque density gradient centrifugation was used to isolate PBMCs from around 10 ml of fresh peripheral blood. Trizol reagent was used to extract total RNA, and RNA quality was then checked on an Agilent 2100 Bioanalyzer. The CDR3 contains 12 residues, cysteine and phenylalanine counted. Solely the CDR3 DNA is kept, with 36 bases framed from the first base. Cut back by 8 bases and 6 bases, the V and J ends lie 16 bases apart. The germline V gene gives CDR1 as SQVTM and CDR2 as ANQGSEA.

This sequence uses TRBV29-1 and TRBJ1-2; D gene: possibly TRBD1, on 6 matching bases. The sample was blood. The TCR comes from a man aged 18 to 30 with Graves' hyperthyroidism. The sequenced DNA: TGCAGCTTAAGACAGGACGGCAATGGCTACACCTTC. This encodes CSLRQDGNGYTF.